The 11 T cell receptor beta chains in this list originate from one sample, sequenced in a study of metastatic and nonmetastatic thyroid tumors. TCRdb reanalyzed the PCR reads with MiXCR. The sample holds some 26,000 clones, 3.7% seen once. Thyroid surgery was preceded by no treatment in any patient. The sample consisted of blood. These receptors were collected from a male donor with papillary thyroid cancer or a benign thyroid nodule (not recorded which). Some clones in this sample may be carry-over from other donors' samples.

This clone was seen only a few times. The rearrangement uses TRBV5-1 and TRBJ2-3; TRBD1 is a possible D gene (5 bases). Germline CDR1 SGHRS, CDR2 YFSETQ. This CDR3 region has 15 residues. The V and J ends lost 2 bases and 4 bases respectively, with 14 bases between them. Here the CDR3 reads CASSLDSQGPDTQYF. The CDR3 DNA is TGCGCCAGCAGCTTAGACAGTCAAGGGCCAGATACGCAGTATTTT.

This clone is medium-sized. The chain has TRBV19 and TRBJ1-2; TRBD1 matches at 9 bases. This CDR3 is built from 14 residues. Unmatched junction bases numbered 4, after V lost 6 bases and J lost 2 bases. Germline V gives CDR1 LNHDA, CDR2 SQIVND (reference sequence). The chain's CDR3 is CASRRGQGNYGYTF. Written as DNA, the CDR3 is TGTGCCAGTAGACGCGGACAGGGGAACTATGGCTACACCTTC. The whole variable domain, filled in from reference TRBV19 and TRBJ1-2, reads DGGITQSPKYLFRKEGQNVTLSCEQNLNHDAMYWYRQDPGQGLRLIYYSQIVNDFQKGDIAEGYSVSREKKESFPLTVTSAQKNPTAFYLCASRRGQGNYGYTFGSGTRLTVV.

This clone qualifies as medium-sized. This chain joins TRBV28 and TRBJ2-7; D call uncertain. Germline-derived CDR1 and CDR2 are MDHEN and SYDVKM. Trimming left V 5 bases short and J 5 bases short, with 7 bases between. This CDR3 contains 11 residues. The CDR3 sequence: CASSTPNEQYF. Written as DNA, the CDR3 is TGTGCCAGCAGTACCCCGAACGAGCAGTACTTC.

This clone was seen at least ten times. As DNA, the CDR3 is TGTGCCATCCCCTCGGGCAGTAACTACAATGAGCAGTTCTTC. Its translation: CAIPSGSNYNEQFF. The chain couples TRBV10-3 to TRBJ2-1; no clear D gene. V shed 8 bases and J shed 3 bases, with 14 bases lying between them. Germline V gene sequence: CDR1 ENHRY, CDR2 SYGVKD. The CDR3 has 14 residues.

The sample holds many counts of this clone. The chain has TRBV5-1 and TRBJ2-1; 9 bases match TRBD1. With V trimmed by 3 bases and J by 8 bases, 9 bases remained unmatched. Germline V gene lookup returns CDR1 SGHRS and CDR2 YFSETQ. The CDR3 is 15 amino acids. The CDR3 spells CASSSHRGLEDEQFF. The DNA of the CDR3 is TGCGCCAGCAGCTCGCACAGGGGGCTCGAAGATGAGCAGTTCTTC.

This clone was detected a few times. This rearrangement joins TRBV5-6 to TRBJ2-7; weak D call: TRBD1 (5 bases). The CDR3 spans 16 residues. Germline V gene lookup returns CDR1 SGHDT and CDR2 YYEEEE. V lost 2 bases and J 2 bases, leaving 17 bases between the germline ends. In DNA, the CDR3 is TGTGCCAGCAGCTTCACCTTAGGGGCACTTCCCTACGAGCAGTACTTC. Its protein product is CASSFTLGALPYEQYF.

The table lists this clone with many counts. The V call is TRBV2, the J call TRBJ2-1; 11 nucleotides agree with TRBD2. The CDR3 spans 15 residues. V shed 6 bases, J shed 4 bases, and the junction held 5 bases outside the gene matches. The germline gives CDR1 SNHLY, CDR2 FYNNEI. The CDR3 nucleotides read TGTGCCAGCAGCTCTCTAGCGGGAGGTTACAATGAGCAGTTCTTC. The encoded protein is CASSSLAGGYNEQFF.

This clone is labeled medium-sized. The chain joins TRBV19 to TRBJ1-5; TRBD1 aligns across 8 bases. The CDR3 loop spans 14 amino acids. Germline V gene data show CDR1 as LNHDA and CDR2 as SQIVND (reference sequence). Germline trimming cut 5 bases from V and 7 bases from J; bases unmatched to any gene: 7. CDR3 region: CASSPQGVGQPQHF. Here the CDR3 DNA reads TGTGCCAGTAGTCCACAGGGGGTAGGGCAGCCCCAGCATTTT.

This sequence joins TRBV14 and TRBJ1-2, with 7 bases matching TRBD1. CDR1 and CDR2 (germline): SGHDN, FVKESK. The CDR3 sequence is 15 residues long. The J segment lost 1 base and the V segment lost 1 base, leaving 3 bases of the junction unmatched. The CDR3 DNA reads TGTGCCAGCAGCCAAGCCTCAGGGGGTAACTATGGCTACACCTTC. It codes for CASSQASGGNYGYTF.

This clone was seen more than once but under ten times. The chain recombines TRBV5-1 with TRBJ1-6; unclear D gene. The CDR3 covers 14 residues. Germline values: CDR1 SGHRS, CDR2 YFSETQ. Trimming left V 4 bases short and J 5 bases short, with 10 bases between. The CDR3 sequence: CASSPDGNNSPLHF. The CDR3 bases are TGCGCCAGCAGCCCTGACGGGAATAATTCACCCCTCCACTTT.

This clone was detected a few times. This chain connects TRBV20-1 to TRBJ2-5; no reliable D call. The CDR3 contains 12 residues. From germline, CDR1 is DFQATT and CDR2 SNEGSKA (reference sequence). Between the trimmed V and J ends, which lost 4 bases and 2 bases, there was a span of 8 bases. The CDR3 here is CSAITEQETQYF. In DNA, the CDR3 is TGCAGTGCTATCACAGAACAAGAGACCCAGTACTTC.